The rows below give T cell receptor beta chains drawn from one sample of a study of blood T cells in healthy people across ages. Using its own MiXCR run on the 5' RACE reads, TCRdb lists one record per CDR3 protein. The profile shows hundreds of thousands of distinct CDR3 sequences, more than 25% of them singletons. The sequencing input was blood. The receptors originated from a woman older than 75 in good health. The CDR3 runs from the conserved cysteine through the conserved F or W. Each record gives: D gene, J gene, V gene, clone size, CDR3 protein, CDR3 DNA. D genes are given only for firm matches. Part of the rows lack a size; the others show once, few, many or a class for expanded clones.

>TRBD1|TRBJ2-1|TRBV7-6|many
CASSLGGQGNEQFF
TGTGCCAGCAGCTTGGGGGGACAGGGCAATGAGCAGTTCTTC
>NA|TRBJ2-5|TRBV5-1|many
CASSPVARAQETQYF
TGCGCCAGCAGCCCCGTCGCCAGGGCCCAAGAGACCCAGTACTTC
>NA|TRBJ1-1|TRBV6-6|many
CASSAGGEAFF
TGTGCCAGCTCTGCTGGAGGTGAAGCTTTCTTT
>TRBD2|TRBJ2-1|TRBV18|NA
CASSLMRPIGGGQESSSYNEQFF
TGTGCCAGCTCACTTATGCGGCCCATAGGCGGGGGGCAGGAATCGAGCTCCTACAATGAGCAGTTCTTC
>NA|TRBJ2-5|TRBV28|NA
CASSPGLAAGEQYF
TGTGCCAGCAGCCCCGGTTTGGCAGCAGGTGAGCAGTACTTC
>TRBD1|TRBJ2-5|TRBV20-1|few
CSAERTGNEQYF
TGCAGTGCTGAACGGACAGGGAATGAGCAGTACTTC
>TRBD1|TRBJ1-6|TRBV30|NA
CAWRSGTGFSPPHF
TGTGCCTGGAGGTCCGGGACAGGTTTTTCACCCCCCCACTTT
>NA|TRBJ1-1|TRBV6-6|NA
CASSAAPNTEAFF
TGTGCCAGCAGCGCAGCTCCGAACACTGAAGCTTTCTTT
>TRBD1|TRBJ2-1|TRBV7-6|many
CASSPWTGEIMNEQFF
TGTGCCAGCAGCCCATGGACAGGGGAGATCATGAATGAGCAGTTCTTC
>NA|TRBJ2-3|TRBV28|many
CASRPRKGQVSDTQYF
TGTGCCAGCAGACCACGCAAGGGGCAGGTCTCAGATACGCAGTATTTT
>NA|TRBJ1-6|TRBV6-1|few
CASIRLERDLNSPLHF
TGTGCCAGCATCCGCTTAGAACGGGACCTTAATTCACCCCTCCACTTT
>NA|TRBJ2-7|TRBV14|few
CASSRGPPSSYEQYF
TGTGCCAGCAGCCGGGGCCCGCCGAGCTCCTACGAGCAGTACTTC
>TRBD1|TRBJ1-6|TRBV7-8|NA
CASQTGFNSPPHF
TGTGCCAGCCAGACAGGGTTTAATTCACCCCCCCACTTT
>NA|TRBJ2-3|TRBV7-8|few
CASSGGQLTDTQYF
TGTGCCAGCTCGGGGGGACAGCTCACAGATACGCAGTATTTT
>NA|TRBJ1-6|TRBV20-1|few
CSASRTANSPLHF
TGCAGTGCTAGCAGGACAGCGAATTCACCCCTCCACTTT
>NA|TRBJ2-5|TRBV28|NA
CASSSAQGPQETQHF
TGTGCCAGCAGTTCCGCCCAGGGGCCCCAAGAGACCCAGCACTTC
>TRBD2|TRBJ2-3|TRBV10-3|NA
CAISDRGGPDTQYF
TGTGCCATCAGTGATCGGGGGGGGCCGGATACGCAGTATTTT
>NA|TRBJ2-5|TRBV5-5|few
CASSLSSGEETQYF
TGTGCCAGCAGCTTGTCGTCCGGGGAAGAGACCCAGTACTTC
>NA|TRBJ1-4|TRBV20-1|few
CSASGADTTNEKLFF
TGCAGTGCTAGCGGAGCAGATACAACTAATGAAAAACTGTTTTTT
>NA|TRBJ2-1|TRBV11-1|many
CASSLKPGGINRGLLKNEQFF
TGTGCCAGCAGCTTAAAGCCTGGTGGGATCAACAGGGGACTTCTCAAGAATGAGCAGTTCTTC
>TRBD2|TRBJ2-1|TRBV7-6|many
CASSFRLAGAYRNPYNEQFF
TGTGCCAGCAGCTTTCGCTTAGCGGGGGCCTACAGAAACCCCTACAATGAGCAGTTCTTC
>TRBD2|TRBJ2-1|TRBV18|many
CASSPLERGGYNEQFF
TGCGCCAGCAGCCCCTTGGAGCGGGGTGGTTACAATGAGCAGTTCTTC
>NA|TRBJ2-5|TRBV11-2|many
CASLRVGQETQYF
TGTGCCAGCTTACGTGTGGGCCAAGAGACCCAGTACTTC
>NA|TRBJ2-7|TRBV28|many
CASSLGLLSYEQYF
TGTGCCAGCAGTTTGGGACTCCTCTCCTACGAGCAGTACTTC
>NA|TRBJ2-3|TRBV6-1|NA
CASKRGQISTDTQYF
TGTGCCAGCAAGCGGGGACAGATCAGCACAGATACGCAGTATTTT
>TRBD2|TRBJ2-3|TRBV10-3|many
CAISEWTSGTDTQYF
TGTGCCATCAGTGAGTGGACTAGCGGTACAGATACGCAGTATTTT
>TRBD1|TRBJ1-2|TRBV14|NA
CASSHRDRVNYGYTF
TGTGCCAGCAGCCACCGGGACAGGGTTAACTATGGCTACACCTTC
>NA|TRBJ2-7|TRBV29-1|NA
CSVPGVSPSEQYF
TGCAGCGTTCCCGGGGTTTCCCCATCCGAGCAGTACTTC
>NA|TRBJ2-1|TRBV18|NA
CASSRDSRYNEQFF
TGTGCCAGCTCGCGGGACAGTCGTTACAATGAGCAGTTCTTC
>TRBD2|TRBJ2-1|TRBV18|few
CASSKPGLKYNEQFF
TGTGCCAGCTCAAAACCGGGACTAAAGTACAATGAGCAGTTCTTC
>TRBD1|TRBJ1-5|TRBV5-6|few
CASTTGDQPQHF
TGTGCCAGCACTACAGGGGACCAGCCCCAGCATTTT
>NA|TRBJ2-3|TRBV12-3/TRBV12-4|few
CASSFGSPSADAEYF
TGTGCCAGCAGTTTCGGCAGCCCTAGCGCAGATGCGGAATATTTT
>NA|TRBJ1-5|TRBV6-2/TRBV6-3|few
CASTGEGNQPQHF
TGTGCCAGCACAGGGGAGGGCAATCAGCCCCAGCATTTT
>NA|TRBJ1-2|TRBV6-1|many
CASSEAGWAGYTF
TGTGCCAGCAGTGAAGCGGGGTGGGCTGGCTACACCTTC
>TRBD1|TRBJ1-2|TRBV20-1|many
CSALDRGDYYGYTF
TGCAGTGCTCTAGACAGGGGCGATTATTATGGCTACACCTTC
>NA|TRBJ2-6|TRBV7-9|few
CASETGTGANVRTF
TGTGCCAGCGAAACAGGGACCGGGGCCAACGTCCGGACTTTC
>TRBD1|TRBJ1-2|TRBV5-1|many
CASSPQGVNGYTF
TGCGCCAGCAGCCCTCAGGGGGTTAATGGCTACACCTTC
>NA|TRBJ2-5|TRBV5-1|many
CASSLEDRQETQYF
TGCGCCAGCAGCTTGGAGGACAGACAAGAGACCCAGTACTTC
>TRBD2|TRBJ2-3|TRBV12-3/TRBV12-4|NA
CASRGTSGGATRTDTQYF
TGTGCCAGCAGGGGAACTAGCGGGGGGGCGACTCGCACAGATACGCAGTATTTT